Listed here are 8 T cell receptor beta chains from one sample, sequenced in a study of CD8+ T cells in alopecia areata. Isolated RNA was reverse transcribed into cDNA used as the sequencing template. The protocol was immunoSEQ multiplex PCR, while the TCRdb copy is restricted to in-frame clones and leaves out a portion. The sample contains roughly 230,000 clones, 40% to 45% of which appear only once. Regarding treatment: oral pan-JAK inhibitor, 5-10 mg twice daily. Sequencing was performed on CD4+ T cells sorted from blood, taken at approximately week 37, from a patient treated with tofacitinib. The receptors derive from a human donor with alopecia areata.

This clone has a handful of counts. The rearrangement uses TRBV18 and TRBJ2-5, with D possibly being TRBD2 (6 bases). V lost 6 bases and J 5 bases, leaving 22 bases between the germline ends. This CDR3 comprises 16 residues. The germline V gene encodes CDR1 KGHSH and CDR2 LQKENI. For the CDR3, the DNA is TGTGCCAGCTCCCCAGCCGCCTCTTCTGGGAGGGAGACCCAGTACTTC. Residues: CASSPAASSGRETQYF.

This clone was counted a few times. The chain links TRBV19 to TRBJ1-1; no clear D gene. CDR1 and CDR2 from the germline V gene are LNHDA and SQIVND (reference sequence). The CDR3 extends over 13 amino acids. Between the trimmed V and J ends, which lost 4 bases and 1 base, there was a span of 7 bases. The CDR3 nucleotides are TGTGCCAGTAGTAGGCAGGAGAACACTGAAGCTTTCTTT. As protein: CASSRQENTEAFF.

The sample holds a few counts of this clone. The chain joins TRBV15 to TRBJ2-2; 10 bases match TRBD2. Germline V lookup: CDR1 LNHNV, CDR2 YYDKDF (reference sequence). This CDR3 region has 18 residues. V shed 3 bases, J shed 5 bases, and the junction held 12 bases outside the gene matches. The CDR3 reads CATSSPDHRLAGTGELFF. CDR3 in DNA: TGTGCCACCAGCAGCCCCGACCACAGACTAGCGGGTACCGGGGAGCTGTTTTTT.

This clone was counted between two and nine times. The rearrangement uses TRBV9 and TRBJ1-1; TRBD1 might be the D (5 bases). The CDR3 is 13 amino acids. Per germline, CDR1 SGDLS and CDR2 YYNGEE. Trimming removed 0 bases from V and 3 bases from J, with 6 bases in between. In DNA form, the CDR3 reads TGTGCCAGCAGCGTAGGCAGGGACACTGAAGCTTTCTTT. It yields the protein CASSVGRDTEAFF. Combining the CDR3 with reference TRBV9 and TRBJ1-1 gives the whole variable domain DSGVTQTPKHLITATGQRVTLRCSPRSGDLSVYWYQQSLDQGLQFLIQYYNGEERAKGNILERFSAQQFPDLHSELNLSSLELGDSALYFCASSVGRDTEAFFGQGTRLTVV.

The V call is TRBV11-2, the J call TRBJ2-1; D is unresolved. This CDR3 is 15 amino acids long. The V and J ends lost 0 bases and 7 bases respectively, with 13 bases between them. Germline lookup yields CDR1 SGHAT and CDR2 FQNNGV. DNA for the CDR3: TGTGCCAGCAGCTTAGACAGTCCGGCAGCTAATGAGCAGTTCTTC. Its translation: CASSLDSPAANEQFF.

The chain employs TRBV5-6 and TRBJ2-7; the D is unclear. The germline V gene encodes CDR1 SGHDT and CDR2 YYEEEE. The CDR3 is 12 residues long. The germline V and J ends were trimmed by 2 bases and 6 bases, with 9 bases remaining between them. CDR3 region: CASSLGPREQYF. The CDR3 DNA follows: TGTGCCAGCAGCTTAGGGCCACGCGAGCAGTACTTC.

This clone was seen only a few times. The chain is built from TRBV19 and TRBJ1-5; D possibly corresponds to TRBD1 (5 bases). This CDR3 spans 15 amino acids. Germline CDR1 and CDR2: LNHDA and SQIVND (reference sequence). V lost 5 bases, J lost 0 bases, and 11 bases lay in between. The CDR3 DNA follows: TGTGCCAGTAGTGATGGACACCTTAGCAATCAGCCCCAGCATTTT. Its protein product is CASSDGHLSNQPQHF.

This clone was observed a handful of times. J is TRBJ2-7 and V is TRBV7-2; D tentatively fits TRBD1 or TRBD2 (6 bases each). Per germline, CDR1 SGHTA and CDR2 FQGNSA. The CDR3 sequence is 14 residues long. The germline V and J ends were trimmed by 2 bases and 2 bases, with 10 bases remaining between them. CDR3 sequence: CASSLRGTTYEQYF. In nucleotides, the CDR3 is TGTGCCAGCAGCTTACGCGGGACAACCTACGAGCAGTACTTC.